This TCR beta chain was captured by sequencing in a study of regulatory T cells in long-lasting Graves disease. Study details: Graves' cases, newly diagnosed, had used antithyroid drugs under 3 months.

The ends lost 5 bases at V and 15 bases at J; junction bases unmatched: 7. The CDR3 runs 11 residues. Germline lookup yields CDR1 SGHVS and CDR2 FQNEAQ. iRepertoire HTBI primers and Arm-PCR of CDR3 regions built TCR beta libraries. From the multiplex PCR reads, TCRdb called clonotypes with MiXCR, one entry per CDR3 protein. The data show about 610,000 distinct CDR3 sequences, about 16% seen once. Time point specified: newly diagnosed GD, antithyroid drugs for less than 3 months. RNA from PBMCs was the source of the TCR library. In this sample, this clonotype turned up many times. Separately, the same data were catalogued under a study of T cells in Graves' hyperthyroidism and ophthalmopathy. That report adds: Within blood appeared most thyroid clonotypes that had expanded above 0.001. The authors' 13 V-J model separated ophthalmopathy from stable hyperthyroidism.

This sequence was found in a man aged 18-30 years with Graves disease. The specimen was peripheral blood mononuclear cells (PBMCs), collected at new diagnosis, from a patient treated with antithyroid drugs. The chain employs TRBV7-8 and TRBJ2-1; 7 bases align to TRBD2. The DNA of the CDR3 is TGTGCCAGCAGCCGACAAGCGGGACTGTTCTTC. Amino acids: CASSRQAGLFF.